This T cell receptor beta chain was recovered during a study of blood T cell repertoires in COVID-19. The protocol was immunoSEQ multiplex PCR, while the TCRdb copy is restricted to in-frame clones and leaves out a portion. The sample yields over 200,000 clones, 70% to 90% seen once. V lost 7 bases and J 0 bases, leaving 10 bases between the germline ends. There are 14 residues in the CDR3. The germline gives CDR1 SNHLY, CDR2 FYNNEI. This chain connects TRBV2 to TRBJ1-3; D is uncertain. The source is a man aged 18 to 30 who had recovered from COVID-19. The specimen was PBMCs or T cells enriched from blood (not recorded which). The CDR3 protein is CASMVENSGNTIYF. CDR3 DNA sequence: TGTGCCAGCATGGTAGAGAACTCTGGAAACACCATATATTTT.